These T cell receptor beta chains were read from a single sample in a study of blood T cell repertoires in COVID-19. Here immunoSEQ multiplex PCR was the method, and the copy in TCRdb shows in-frame clones only, minus some. The table includes around 140,000 clones, 75% to 80% detected once. The material sequenced was PBMCs or T cells enriched from blood (not recorded which). The source of these receptors is a woman aged 45 to 65 who had recovered from COVID-19. The conserved cysteine and the conserved F or W are not part of the CDR3 here.

J,V,CDR3
TRBJ1-6,TRBV7-3,ASSLTGGGRAPLH
TRBJ2-7,TRBV19,ASSMKRATGRSSYEQY
TRBJ1-3,TRBV6-5,ASSYSRQGAGNTIY
TRBJ1-6,TRBV11-2,ASSLESGSPLH
TRBJ2-2,TRBV12-3/TRBV12-4,ASGTSNTGELF
TRBJ2-1,TRBV7-3,ASSLDRGRGEQF
TRBJ2-7,TRBV4-2,ASSQNPGQGLVEQY
TRBJ1-4,TRBV4-1,ASSQGQSLSEKLF
TRBJ2-1,TRBV6-5,ASSGGTGRGNEQF
TRBJ1-1,TRBV4-1,ASSARLGNTEAF
TRBJ1-2,TRBV2,ASTWTATNYGYT
TRBJ1-4,TRBV3-1/TRBV3-2,ASSPSNEKLF
TRBJ2-1,TRBV2,ASSVRTAYNEQF
TRBJ2-7,TRBV11-2,ASSTPPSGTLSYEQY
TRBJ1-1,TRBV5-6,ASSLEIGTTITEAF
TRBJ1-1,TRBV7-8,ASRLLMNTEAF
TRBJ2-5,TRBV5-1,ASSPAVGQGALYQETQY
TRBJ2-7,TRBV19,ASSIAPGEYEQY
TRBJ1-1,TRBV28,ASSWGRNEAF
TRBJ1-1,TRBV7-7,ASSLNGTGVRDTEAF
TRBJ2-3,TRBV28,ASRGGTRGATDTQY
TRBJ2-1,TRBV3-1/TRBV3-2,ASPGLAVWGEQF
TRBJ2-2,TRBV10-1,ASGTNTGELF
TRBJ2-1,TRBV7-8,ASSSKRGLGEQF
TRBJ2-1,TRBV13,ASASPNEQF
TRBJ1-4,TRBV6-6,ASSSSRGRQEKLF
TRBJ2-1,TRBV9,ASSVGSSGRSNREQF
TRBJ1-2,TRBV7-9,ASRPPGVYGYT
TRBJ2-2,TRBV5-4,ASRSGQTNTGELF
TRBJ2-7,TRBV5-1,ASSLSGAYEQY
TRBJ2-5,TRBV29-1,SVSTTSSGPQETQY
TRBJ2-1,TRBV19,ASRDVGLAGDNEQF
TRBJ2-3,TRBV3-1/TRBV3-2,ASSESGRGYMDTQY
TRBJ1-6,TRBV30,AWSVGQGNSPLH
TRBJ1-1,TRBV5-6,ASSLDTGSEAF
TRBJ2-2,TRBV11-3,ASSLGTGVGTGELF
TRBJ2-5,TRBV6-5,ASTLAGVETQY
TRBJ2-7,TRBV9,ASSFGLRGEQY
TRBJ1-1,TRBV3-1/TRBV3-2,ASSQYGLRAF
TRBJ1-6,TRBV9,ASSVGPLTGYNSPLH
TRBJ1-2,TRBV5-5,ASSRGTGRGYT
TRBJ1-2,TRBV6-4,ASSDMGQGYGYT
TRBJ1-1,TRBV27,ASNPRGLNTEAF
TRBJ1-1,TRBV6-5,ASSLTGTEAF
TRBJ2-1,TRBV16,ASDLQGESYNEQF
TRBJ2-7,TRBV13,ASSLNPGQGEQY
TRBJ2-5,TRBV27,ASSWRGGETQY
TRBJ1-5,TRBV3-1/TRBV3-2,ASSQDRGLTQPQH
TRBJ1-2,TRBV6-5,ASSKDRDYYGYT
TRBJ2-2,TRBV2,ASRPLGGGANTGELF
TRBJ1-2,TRBV10-3,AISVLGDRDYGYT
TRBJ2-3,TRBV4-2,ASSQGLAEDTQY
TRBJ2-2,TRBV3-1/TRBV3-2,ASSQDHTPHGELF